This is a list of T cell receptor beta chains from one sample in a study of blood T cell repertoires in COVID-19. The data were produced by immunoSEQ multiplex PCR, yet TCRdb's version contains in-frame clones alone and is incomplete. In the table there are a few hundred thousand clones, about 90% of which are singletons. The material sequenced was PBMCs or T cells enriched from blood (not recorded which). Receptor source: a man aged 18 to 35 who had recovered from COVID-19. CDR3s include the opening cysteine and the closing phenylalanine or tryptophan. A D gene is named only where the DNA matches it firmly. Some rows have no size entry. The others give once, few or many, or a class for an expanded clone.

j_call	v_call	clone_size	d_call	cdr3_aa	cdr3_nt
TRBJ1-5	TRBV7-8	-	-	CASSQTSTEPRPQHF	TGTGCCAGCAGCCAAACCTCTACAGAGCCGAGGCCCCAGCATTTT
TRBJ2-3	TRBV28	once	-	CASSTHSSTDTQYF	TGTGCCAGCAGTACTCACTCCTCCACAGATACGCAGTATTTT
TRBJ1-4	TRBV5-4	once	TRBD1	CASSSGQGFNEKLFF	TGTGCCAGCAGCTCTGGACAGGGCTTTAATGAAAAACTGTTTTTT
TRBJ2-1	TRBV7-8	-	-	CASSLARSDEQFF	TGTGCCAGCAGCTTAGCGCGTTCTGATGAGCAGTTCTTC
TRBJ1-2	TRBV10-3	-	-	CAAQDSSSNGYTF	TGTGCCGCCCAGGACAGTTCAAGTAATGGCTACACCTTC
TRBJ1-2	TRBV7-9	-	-	CASSLGARASGYTF	TGTGCCAGCAGCTTAGGAGCGCGAGCGAGTGGCTACACCTTC
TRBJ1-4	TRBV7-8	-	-	CASSLVGRGDEKLFF	TGTGCCAGCAGCTTAGTCGGTCGGGGAGATGAAAAACTGTTTTTT
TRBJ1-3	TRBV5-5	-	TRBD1	CASSRTGGYGTIYF	TGTGCCAGCAGCCGCACAGGGGGCTACGGGACCATATATTTT
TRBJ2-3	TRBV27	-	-	CASSRLRPDTQYF	TGTGCCAGCAGTCGACTGCGTCCAGATACGCAGTATTTT
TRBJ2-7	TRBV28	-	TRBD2	CASSGELAGVEQYF	TGTGCCAGCAGCGGAGAATTAGCGGGAGTTGAGCAGTACTTC
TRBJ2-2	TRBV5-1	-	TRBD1	CASRLMAGGTGELFF	TGCGCCAGCAGATTAATGGCAGGGGGCACCGGGGAGCTGTTTTTT
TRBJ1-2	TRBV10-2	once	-	CASSEWSGRYGYTF	TGCGCCAGCAGTGAGTGGTCGGGGAGGTATGGCTACACCTTC
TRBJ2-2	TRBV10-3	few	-	CAISAVQGAGELFF	TGTGCCATCAGTGCAGTACAGGGAGCCGGGGAGCTGTTTTTT
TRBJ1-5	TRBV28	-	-	CASSFAPGTAFF	-
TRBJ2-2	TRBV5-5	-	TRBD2	CASSHSPGLVSGELFF	TGTGCCAGCAGCCACTCCCCGGGACTAGTATCCGGGGAGCTGTTTTTT
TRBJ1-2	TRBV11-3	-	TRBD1	CASSFSGGAGYTF	TGTGCCAGCAGCTTCTCAGGGGGCGCGGGCTACACCTTC
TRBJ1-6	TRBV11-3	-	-	CASSPDSLSSYNSPLHF	TGTGCCAGCAGCCCGGACAGTTTAAGCTCCTATAATTCACCCCTCCACTTT
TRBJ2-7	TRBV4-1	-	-	CASSPQGTISEQYF	TGCGCCAGCAGCCCCCAGGGGACTATTTCCGAGCAGTACTTC
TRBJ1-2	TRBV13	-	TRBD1	CASSLDRGYGYGYTF	TGTGCCAGCAGCTTAGACAGGGGGTACGGTTATGGCTACACCTTC
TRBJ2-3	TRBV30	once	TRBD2	CAWSVAGGNTQYF	TGTGCCTGGAGTGTAGCGGGGGGGAATACGCAGTATTTT
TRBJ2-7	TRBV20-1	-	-	CSASRGADYEQYF	TGCAGTGCTAGTCGTGGGGCCGACTACGAGCAGTACTTC
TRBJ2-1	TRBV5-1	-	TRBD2	CASSSGTSGSREQFF	TGCGCCAGCAGCTCCGGGACTAGCGGGAGTCGAGAGCAGTTCTTC
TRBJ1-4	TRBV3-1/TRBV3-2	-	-	CASSQDAWLEKLFF	TGTGCCAGCAGCCAAGACGCCTGGCTGGAAAAACTGTTTTTT
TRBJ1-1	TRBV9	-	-	CASSPIGGGLNTEAFF	TGTGCCAGCAGCCCGATAGGCGGGGGGCTGAACACTGAAGCTTTCTTT
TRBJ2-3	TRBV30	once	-	CAMMAGVADTQYF	TGTGCGATGATGGCAGGGGTCGCAGATACGCAGTATTTT
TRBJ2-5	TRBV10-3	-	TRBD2	CAIGLAQETQYF	TGTGCCATAGGACTAGCGCAAGAGACCCAGTACTTC
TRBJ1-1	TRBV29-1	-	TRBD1	CSVAYRGRGTEAFF	TGCAGCGTAGCTTACAGGGGCCGGGGCACTGAAGCTTTCTTT
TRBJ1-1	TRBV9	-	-	CASSGPGGTAEAFF	TGTGCCAGCAGCGGGCCGGGGGGCACCGCTGAAGCTTTCTTT
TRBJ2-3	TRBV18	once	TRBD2	CASSPMSGGLTDTQYF	TGTGCCAGCTCACCAATGAGCGGGGGGCTCACAGATACGCAGTATTTT
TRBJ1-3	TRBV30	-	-	CAWRRAGFGNTIYF	TGTGCCTGGAGGCGGGCAGGTTTTGGAAACACCATATATTTT
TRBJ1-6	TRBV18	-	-	CASSPATGNNSPLHF	TGTGCCAGCTCACCCGCGACAGGCAATAATTCACCCCTCCACTTT
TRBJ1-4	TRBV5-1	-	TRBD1	CASSLDQGATNEKLFF	TGCGCCAGCAGCTTAGATCAGGGGGCAACTAATGAAAAACTGTTTTTT
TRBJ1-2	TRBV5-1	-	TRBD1	CASSVGYLRTGERSAYGYTF	TGCGCCAGCAGTGTTGGGTATCTTAGGACAGGGGAACGTTCGGCCTATGGCTACACCTTC